This is a list of T cell receptor beta chains from one sample in a study of blood T cells in healthy people across ages. One entry per CDR3 protein, called by TCRdb with MiXCR from the 5' RACE reads. The repertoire holds about 1,400,000 distinct CDR3 sequences, with 42% as singletons. The sample consisted of blood. All receptors come from a woman aged 18-29 years in good health. Both conserved end residues are part of each CDR3. D genes are given only for firm matches. Clone size is stated in some rows and not others, as once, few, many or a class when expanded.

j_call v_call d_call clone_size cdr3_aa cdr3_nt
TRBJ2-3 TRBV9 NA few CASRSGVANTDTQYF TGTGCCAGCAGGAGTGGGGTAGCTAACACAGATACGCAGTATTTT
TRBJ1-4 TRBV12-3/TRBV12-4 TRBD1 NA CASSSGGQGGNEKLFF TGTGCCAGCAGTTCAGGAGGACAGGGTGGGAATGAAAAACTGTTTTTT
TRBJ2-1 TRBV9 TRBD2 NA CASSPSGGASNEQFF TGTGCCAGCAGCCCTAGCGGGGGGGCGAGCAATGAGCAGTTCTTC
TRBJ2-1 TRBV14 NA NA CASSPEWVDEQFF TGTGCCAGCAGCCCTGAGTGGGTCGATGAGCAGTTCTTC
TRBJ2-1 TRBV6-2/TRBV6-3 TRBD2 NA CASSTPVASGALLKQFF TGTGCCAGCAGCACTCCGGTGGCTAGCGGGGCCCTCCTCAAGCAGTTCTTC
TRBJ1-6 TRBV6-6 NA NA CASSYSGPINSPLHF TGTGCCAGCAGTTACTCGGGACCGATTAATTCACCCCTCCACTTT
TRBJ2-1 TRBV20-1 NA NA CSAPRTGPDGYNEQFF TGCAGTGCTCCCCGGACTGGGCCCGACGGTTACAATGAGCAGTTCTTC
TRBJ2-1 TRBV12-3/TRBV12-4 NA few CASSYRDANNEQFF TGTGCCAGCAGCTACCGGGACGCGAACAATGAGCAGTTCTTC
TRBJ1-1 TRBV7-9 NA NA CASSYSSQGGTEAFF TGTGCCAGCAGCTATTCTAGCCAGGGCGGGACTGAAGCTTTCTTT
TRBJ2-1 TRBV6-5 TRBD2 NA CASSYSQRGGVNEQFF TGTGCCAGCAGTTACTCCCAGCGGGGGGGCGTCAATGAGCAGTTCTTC
TRBJ2-1 TRBV9 TRBD1 few CASSTRQGAHNEQFF TGTGCCAGCAGCACGAGACAGGGCGCCCACAATGAGCAGTTCTTC
TRBJ1-5 TRBV20-1 NA NA CSALPRDPGHQPQHF TGCAGTGCTCTCCCGCGGGACCCGGGTCATCAGCCCCAGCATTTT
TRBJ2-2 TRBV6-5 NA few CASRRSTGELFF TGTGCCAGCCGGCGTTCAACCGGGGAGCTGTTTTTT
TRBJ1-1 TRBV7-8 NA NA CASSLVLGYTEAFF TGTGCCAGCAGCTTAGTTCTGGGATACACTGAAGCTTTCTTT
TRBJ1-2 TRBV4-3 NA NA CASSQELASVGYTF TGCGCCAGCAGCCAAGAGTTGGCCAGCGTAGGCTACACCTTC
TRBJ1-1 TRBV4-1 TRBD1 NA CASSQTGTGMAFF TGCGCCAGCAGCCAGACCGGGACAGGGATGGCTTTCTTT
TRBJ2-1 TRBV7-2 NA NA CASSLHSSRGYNEQFF TGTGCCAGCAGCTTACACAGCTCAAGGGGGTACAATGAGCAGTTCTTC
TRBJ2-7 TRBV7-2 NA NA CASSSPGFGHNEQYF TGTGCCAGCAGCTCCCCGGGGTTCGGGCACAATGAGCAGTACTTC
TRBJ1-6 TRBV10-2 TRBD1 NA CASGYGQVNSPLHF TGCGCCAGCGGATATGGACAGGTCAATTCACCCCTCCACTTT
TRBJ2-1 TRBV4-2 TRBD2 few CASSQVAGDYNEQFF TGTGCCAGCAGCCAGGTAGCGGGGGACTACAATGAGCAGTTCTTC
TRBJ1-2 TRBV6-5 NA NA CASSVDGSNYGYTF TGTGCCAGCAGTGTGGACGGATCTAACTATGGCTACACCTTC
TRBJ1-1 TRBV6-5 TRBD1 NA CASSYDQGARTEAFF TGTGCCAGCAGTTACGATCAGGGGGCGCGAACTGAAGCTTTCTTT
TRBJ2-3 TRBV7-8 TRBD2 few CASSLASGTTDTQYF TGTGCCAGCAGCTTAGCTAGCGGGACCACAGATACGCAGTATTTT
TRBJ2-5 TRBV20-1 TRBD2 NA CSARDSGPSGGAWRETQYF TGCAGTGCTAGAGATTCCGGGCCTAGCGGGGGGGCATGGAGAGAGACCCAGTACTTC
TRBJ2-5 TRBV7-2 NA few CASTTRWGQETQYF TGTGCCAGCACCACCAGGTGGGGTCAAGAGACCCAGTACTTC
TRBJ2-5 TRBV7-3 TRBD2 many CASSLTSGGIETQYF TGTGCCAGCAGCTTAACTAGCGGGGGGATAGAGACCCAGTACTTC
TRBJ1-1 TRBV4-1 NA NA CASSHALGTEAFF TGCGCCAGCAGCCACGCCCTGGGCACTGAAGCTTTCTTT
TRBJ1-2 TRBV12-3/TRBV12-4 NA few CASRLQGTLGGYTF TGTGCCAGCAGATTGCAGGGGACCCTTGGTGGCTACACCTTC
TRBJ1-5 TRBV12-3/TRBV12-4 NA NA CASKGRANQPQHF TGTGCCAGCAAAGGGAGGGCAAATCAGCCCCAGCATTTT
TRBJ2-7 TRBV21-1 NA NA CASSKTAPEIYEQYF TGTGCCAGCAGCAAAACAGCCCCCGAGATCTACGAGCAGTACTTC
TRBJ2-1 TRBV14 NA NA CASSQDRYFSYNEQFF TGTGCCAGCAGCCAAGATAGGTATTTCTCCTACAATGAGCAGTTCTTC
TRBJ2-5 TRBV7-3 NA few CASSLNPGTTGETQYF TGTGCCAGCAGCTTAAACCCGGGGACCACGGGAGAGACCCAGTACTTC
TRBJ2-3 TRBV9 NA many CASSVQGLNILDTQYF TGTGCCAGCAGCGTACAGGGGCTGAATATCTTAGATACGCAGTATTTT
TRBJ1-1 TRBV5-1 NA NA CASSYREMNEAFF TGCGCCAGCAGCTACAGGGAAATGAATGAAGCTTTCTTT